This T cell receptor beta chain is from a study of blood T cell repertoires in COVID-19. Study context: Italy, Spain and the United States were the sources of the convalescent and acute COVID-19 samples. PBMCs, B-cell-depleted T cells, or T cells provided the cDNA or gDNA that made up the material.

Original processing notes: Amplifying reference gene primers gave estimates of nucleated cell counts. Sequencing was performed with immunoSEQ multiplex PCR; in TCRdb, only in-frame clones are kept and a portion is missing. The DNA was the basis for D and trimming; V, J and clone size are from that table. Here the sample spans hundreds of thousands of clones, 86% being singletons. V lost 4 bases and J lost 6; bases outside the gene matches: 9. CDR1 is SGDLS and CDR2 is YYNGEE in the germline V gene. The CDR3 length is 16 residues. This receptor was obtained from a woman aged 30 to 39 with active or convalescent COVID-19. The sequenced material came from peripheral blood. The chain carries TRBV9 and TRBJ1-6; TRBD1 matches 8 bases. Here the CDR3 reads CASSTSSTGVNSPLHF. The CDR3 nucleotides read TGTGCCAGCAGCACCTCGTCGACAGGGGTTAATTCACCCCTCCACTTT.